This TCR beta chain originates from a study of blood T cells in healthy people across ages. Together with a sample-barcoded 5' primer, a J-beta primer mix was included in a second PCR lasting roughly 6 to 12 cycles. Every sample returned 2.5 million or more CDR3-containing paired-end reads. MiXCR, run by TCRdb on the 5' RACE reads, gives a single entry per CDR3 protein. The sample records hundreds of thousands of distinct CDR3 sequences, 45% to 70% being singletons. The V and J ends lost 4 bases and 2 bases, in that order; junction bases with no gene match: 11. Germline CDR1 reads SGHRS; CDR2 reads YFSETQ. The CDR3 sequence is 16 residues long.

The sequence was obtained from a man aged 40-50 years in good health. The sequencing input was blood. V usage is TRBV5-1 and J usage is TRBJ1-2, with 7 bases that match TRBD1. CDR3 region: CASSAGQTTSNYGYTF. CDR3 coding DNA: TGCGCCAGCAGCGCGGGACAGACAACCTCGAACTATGGCTACACCTTC.